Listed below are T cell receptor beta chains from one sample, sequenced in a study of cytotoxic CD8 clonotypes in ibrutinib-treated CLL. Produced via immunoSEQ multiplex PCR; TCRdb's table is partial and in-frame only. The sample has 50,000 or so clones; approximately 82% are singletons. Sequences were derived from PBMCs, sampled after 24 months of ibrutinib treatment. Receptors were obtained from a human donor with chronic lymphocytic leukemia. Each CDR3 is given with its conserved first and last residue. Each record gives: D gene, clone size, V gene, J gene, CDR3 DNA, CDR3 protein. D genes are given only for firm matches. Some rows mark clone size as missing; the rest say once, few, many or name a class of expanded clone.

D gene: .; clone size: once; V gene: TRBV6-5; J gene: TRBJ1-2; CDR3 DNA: TGTGCCAGCAGAGGGACTGGAACTAACTATGGCTACACCTTC; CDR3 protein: CASRGTGTNYGYTF
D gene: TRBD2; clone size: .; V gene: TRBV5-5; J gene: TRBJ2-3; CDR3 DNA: TGTGCCAGCAAGGTCGCACTAGCGGGAGCGGGAGATACGCAGTATTTT; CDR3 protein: CASKVALAGAGDTQYF
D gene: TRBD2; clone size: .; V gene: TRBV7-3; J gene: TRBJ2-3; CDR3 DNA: TGTGCCAGCAGCCTTCTAGCGGGAGTAGATACGCAGTATTTT; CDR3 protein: CASSLLAGVDTQYF
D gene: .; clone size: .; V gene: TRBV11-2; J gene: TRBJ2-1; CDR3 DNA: TGTGCCAGCAGTTTAGTGGAGAATGAGCAGTTCTTC; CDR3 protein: CASSLVENEQFF
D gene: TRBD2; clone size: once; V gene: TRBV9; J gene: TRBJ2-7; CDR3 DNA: TGTGCCAGCAGCGTAGCAGTACTAGCGGGAGTGAACGAGCAGTACTTC; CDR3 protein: CASSVAVLAGVNEQYF
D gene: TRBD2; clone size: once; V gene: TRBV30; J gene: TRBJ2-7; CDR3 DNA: TGTGCCTGGAGACTTCCTGGGACTAGCGGCCACGCGTTC; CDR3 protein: CAWRLPGTSGHAF
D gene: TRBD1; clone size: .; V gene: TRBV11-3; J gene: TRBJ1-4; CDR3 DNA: TGTGCCAGCAGCTCAACCCCGCGGGGACAGGGGAGTGAAAAACTGTTTTTT; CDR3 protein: CASSSTPRGQGSEKLFF
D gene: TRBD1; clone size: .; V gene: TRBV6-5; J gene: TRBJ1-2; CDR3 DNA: TGTGCCGATCCCCCAATGCTGACAGGGGACGGCTACACCTTC; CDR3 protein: CADPPMLTGDGYTF
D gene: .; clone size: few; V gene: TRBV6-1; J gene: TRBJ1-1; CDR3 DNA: TGTGCCAGCAGTGAAGCGGGGGCTATTGAAGCTTTCTTT; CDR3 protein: CASSEAGAIEAFF
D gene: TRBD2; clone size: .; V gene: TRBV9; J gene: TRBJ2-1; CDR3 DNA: TGTGCCAGCAGCGGGCGGGGGACTAGCGTCGGTGAGCAGTTCTTC; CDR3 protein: CASSGRGTSVGEQFF
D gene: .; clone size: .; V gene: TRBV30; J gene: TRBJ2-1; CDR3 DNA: TGTGCCTGGAGTGTAGGACCATACAATGAGCAGTTCTTC; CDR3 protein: CAWSVGPYNEQFF
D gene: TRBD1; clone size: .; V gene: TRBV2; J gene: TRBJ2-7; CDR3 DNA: TGTGCCACTATGGGACAGGGCAACTACGAGCAGTACTTC; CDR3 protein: CATMGQGNYEQYF
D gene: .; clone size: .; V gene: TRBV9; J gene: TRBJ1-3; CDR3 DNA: TGTGCCAGCAGCGTAGGAGGGGTTAAGAAGGGTGGAAACACCATATATTTT; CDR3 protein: CASSVGGVKKGGNTIYF
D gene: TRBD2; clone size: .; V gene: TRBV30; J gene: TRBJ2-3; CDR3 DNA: TGTGCCTGGAGTGCCAACGGGAGGGCAGATACGCAGTATTTT; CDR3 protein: CAWSANGRADTQYF
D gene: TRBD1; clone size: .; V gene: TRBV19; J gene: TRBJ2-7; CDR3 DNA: TGTGCCACTTCAGGGGGTTTCTCCTACGAGCAGTACTTC; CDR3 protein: CATSGGFSYEQYF
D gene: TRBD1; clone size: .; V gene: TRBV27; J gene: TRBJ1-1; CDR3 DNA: TGTGCCAGCAGTGGGTTTGGGACAGGCTATGAAGCTTTCTTT; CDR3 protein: CASSGFGTGYEAFF
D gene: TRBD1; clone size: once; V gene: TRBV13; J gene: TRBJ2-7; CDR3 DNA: TGTGCCAGCAGCCTGTCTGCGGGACAGGGCCACGAGCAGTACTTC; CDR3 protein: CASSLSAGQGHEQYF
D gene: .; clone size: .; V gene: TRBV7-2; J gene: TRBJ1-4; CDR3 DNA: TGTGCCAGCAGCTTTAATCGGCAGTCCAATGAAAAACTGTTTTTT; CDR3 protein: CASSFNRQSNEKLFF
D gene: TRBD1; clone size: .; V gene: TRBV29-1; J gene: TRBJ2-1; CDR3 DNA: TGCAGCGTTGGGCCAGGGGGCTGGGATGAGCAGTTCTTC; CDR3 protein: CSVGPGGWDEQFF
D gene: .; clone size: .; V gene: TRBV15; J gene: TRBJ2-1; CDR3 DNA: TGTGCCACCAGCAGAGAGTTAAGCGGCAAACTCAATGAGCAGTTCTTC; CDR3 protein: CATSRELSGKLNEQFF
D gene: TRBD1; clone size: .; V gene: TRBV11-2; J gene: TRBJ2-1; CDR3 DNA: TGTGCCAGCAGCTTGGGACAGAGTCGCTCCTACAATGAGCAGTTCTTC; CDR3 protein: CASSLGQSRSYNEQFF
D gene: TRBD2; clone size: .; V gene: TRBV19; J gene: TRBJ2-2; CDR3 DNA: TGTGCCAGTAGTAGGGGACTAGTCAACACCGGGGAGCTGTTTTTT; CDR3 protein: CASSRGLVNTGELFF
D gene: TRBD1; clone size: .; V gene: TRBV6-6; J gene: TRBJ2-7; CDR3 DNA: TGTGCCAGCAGCCCAGACAGGGACCTCTCCTACGAGCAGTACTTC; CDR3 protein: CASSPDRDLSYEQYF
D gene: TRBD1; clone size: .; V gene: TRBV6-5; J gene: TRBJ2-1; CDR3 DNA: TGTGCCAGCAGTTACTCGACAGGGGGCAATGAGCAGTTCTTC; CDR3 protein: CASSYSTGGNEQFF
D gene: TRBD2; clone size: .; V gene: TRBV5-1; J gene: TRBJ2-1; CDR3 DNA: TGCGCCAGCAGCATAAAGCGGGAGAGGAATGAGCAGTTCTTC; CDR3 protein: CASSIKRERNEQFF
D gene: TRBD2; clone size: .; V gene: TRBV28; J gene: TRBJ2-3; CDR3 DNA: TGTGCCAGCAGTTTATGGGACCTAGCGGGAGGGCCAGATACGCAGTATTTT; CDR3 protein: CASSLWDLAGGPDTQYF
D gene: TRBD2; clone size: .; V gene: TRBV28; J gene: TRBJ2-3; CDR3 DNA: TGTGCCAGCAGTTTTGGCGGGAGGGTGGGGGTGACCACAGATACGCAGTATTTT; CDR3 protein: CASSFGGRVGVTTDTQYF